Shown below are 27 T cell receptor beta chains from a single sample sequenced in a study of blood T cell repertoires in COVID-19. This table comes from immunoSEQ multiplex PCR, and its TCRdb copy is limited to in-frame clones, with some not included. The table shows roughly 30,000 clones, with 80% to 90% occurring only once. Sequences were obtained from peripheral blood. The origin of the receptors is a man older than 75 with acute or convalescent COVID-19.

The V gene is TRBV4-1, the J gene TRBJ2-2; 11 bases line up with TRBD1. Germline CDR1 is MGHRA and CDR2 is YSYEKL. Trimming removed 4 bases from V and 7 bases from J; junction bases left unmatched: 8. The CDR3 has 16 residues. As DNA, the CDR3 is TGCGCCAGCAGCCGGAGGACAGGGGGCGTTTTCGGGGAGCTGTTTTTT. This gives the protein CASSRRTGGVFGELFF.

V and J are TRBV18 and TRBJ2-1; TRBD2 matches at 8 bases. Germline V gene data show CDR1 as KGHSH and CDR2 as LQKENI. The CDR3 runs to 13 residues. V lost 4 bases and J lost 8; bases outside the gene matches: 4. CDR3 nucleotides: TGTGCCAGCTCACTCGGGACTAGAGATGAGCAGTTCTTC. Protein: CASSLGTRDEQFF.

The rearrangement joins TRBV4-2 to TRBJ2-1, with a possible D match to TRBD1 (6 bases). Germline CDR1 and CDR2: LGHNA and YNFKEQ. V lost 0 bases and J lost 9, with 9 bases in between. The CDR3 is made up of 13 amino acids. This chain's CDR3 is CASSQDLGAEQFF. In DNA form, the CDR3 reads TGTGCCAGCAGCCAAGATCTGGGGGCTGAGCAGTTCTTC.

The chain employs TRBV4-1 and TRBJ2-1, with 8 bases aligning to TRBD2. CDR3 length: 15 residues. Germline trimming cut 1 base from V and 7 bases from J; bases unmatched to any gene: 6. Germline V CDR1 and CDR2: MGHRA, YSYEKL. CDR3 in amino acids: CASSQVGTSGNEQFF. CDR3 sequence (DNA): TGCGCCAGCAGCCAAGTAGGGACTAGTGGTAATGAGCAGTTCTTC.

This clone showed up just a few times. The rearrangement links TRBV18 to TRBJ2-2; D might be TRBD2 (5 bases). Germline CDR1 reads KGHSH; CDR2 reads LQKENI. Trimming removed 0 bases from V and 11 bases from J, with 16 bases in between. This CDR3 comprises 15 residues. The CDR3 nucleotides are TGTGCCAGCTCACCACCGACCCTAACACCGGGAGAGCTGTTTTTT. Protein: CASSPPTLTPGELFF.

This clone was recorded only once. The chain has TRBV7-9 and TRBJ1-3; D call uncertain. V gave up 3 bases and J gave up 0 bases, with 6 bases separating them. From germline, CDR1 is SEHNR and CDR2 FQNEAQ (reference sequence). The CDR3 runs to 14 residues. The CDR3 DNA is TGTGCCAGCAGCTTCTACAGCTCTGGAAACACCATATATTTT. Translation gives CASSFYSSGNTIYF.

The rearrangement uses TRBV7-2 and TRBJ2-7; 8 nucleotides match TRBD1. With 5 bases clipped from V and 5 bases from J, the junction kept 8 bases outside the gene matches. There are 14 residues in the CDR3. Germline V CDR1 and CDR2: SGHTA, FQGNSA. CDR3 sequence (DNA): TGTGCCAGCAGCCCGGCAGGGGGCTTCAACGAGCAGTACTTC. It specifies CASSPAGGFNEQYF.

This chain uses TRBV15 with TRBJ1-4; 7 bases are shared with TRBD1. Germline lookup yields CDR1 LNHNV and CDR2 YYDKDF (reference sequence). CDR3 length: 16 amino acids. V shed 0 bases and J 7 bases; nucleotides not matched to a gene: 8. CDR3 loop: CATSRDFGDSGEKLFF. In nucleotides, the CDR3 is TGTGCCACCAGCAGAGATTTCGGGGACAGTGGTGAAAAACTGTTTTTT.

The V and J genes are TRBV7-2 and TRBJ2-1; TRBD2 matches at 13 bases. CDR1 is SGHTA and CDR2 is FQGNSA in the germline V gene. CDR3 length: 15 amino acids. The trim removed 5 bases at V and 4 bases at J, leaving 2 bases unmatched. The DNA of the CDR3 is TGTGCCAGCAGCCCGACTAGCGGGAGGTACAATGAGCAGTTCTTC. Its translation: CASSPTSGRYNEQFF.

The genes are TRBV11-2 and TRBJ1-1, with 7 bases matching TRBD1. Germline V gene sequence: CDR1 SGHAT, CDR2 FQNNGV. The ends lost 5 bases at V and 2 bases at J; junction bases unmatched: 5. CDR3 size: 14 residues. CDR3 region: CASSVGQANTEAFF. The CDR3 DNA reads TGTGCCAGCAGCGTTGGACAGGCCAACACTGAAGCTTTCTTT.

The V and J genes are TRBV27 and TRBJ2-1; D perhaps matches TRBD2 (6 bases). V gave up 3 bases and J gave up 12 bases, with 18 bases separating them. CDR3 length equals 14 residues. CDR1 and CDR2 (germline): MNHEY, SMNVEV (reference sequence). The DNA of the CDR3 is TGTGCCAGCAGTTTGGGGGGAGCATGGGAGCGGCAGTTCTTC. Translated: CASSLGGAWERQFF.

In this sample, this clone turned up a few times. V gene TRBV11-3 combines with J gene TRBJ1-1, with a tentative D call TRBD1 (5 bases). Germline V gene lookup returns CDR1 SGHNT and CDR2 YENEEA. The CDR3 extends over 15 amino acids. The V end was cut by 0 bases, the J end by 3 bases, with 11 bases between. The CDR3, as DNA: TGTGCCAGCAGCTTAGAAGGGGCGCAGGACACTGAAGCTTTCTTT. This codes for CASSLEGAQDTEAFF.

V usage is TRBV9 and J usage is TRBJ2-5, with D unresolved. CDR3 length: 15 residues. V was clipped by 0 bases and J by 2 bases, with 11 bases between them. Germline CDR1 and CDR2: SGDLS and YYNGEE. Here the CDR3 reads CASSVDPTRQETQYF. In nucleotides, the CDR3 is TGTGCCAGCAGCGTAGACCCCACTCGACAAGAGACCCAGTACTTC.

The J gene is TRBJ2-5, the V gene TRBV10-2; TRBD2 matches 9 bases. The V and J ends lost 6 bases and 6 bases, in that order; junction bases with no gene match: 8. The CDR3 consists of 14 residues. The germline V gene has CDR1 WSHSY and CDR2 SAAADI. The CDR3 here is CASRGSGSFQTQYF. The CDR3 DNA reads TGCGCCAGCAGGGGTAGCGGGAGTTTTCAGACCCAGTACTTC.

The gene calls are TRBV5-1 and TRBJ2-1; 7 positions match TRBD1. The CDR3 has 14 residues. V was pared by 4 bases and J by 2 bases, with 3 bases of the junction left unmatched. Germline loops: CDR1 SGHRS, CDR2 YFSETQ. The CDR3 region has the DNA TGCGCCAGCAGCCAAGGACAGGCCTACAATGAGCAGTTCTTC. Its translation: CASSQGQAYNEQFF.

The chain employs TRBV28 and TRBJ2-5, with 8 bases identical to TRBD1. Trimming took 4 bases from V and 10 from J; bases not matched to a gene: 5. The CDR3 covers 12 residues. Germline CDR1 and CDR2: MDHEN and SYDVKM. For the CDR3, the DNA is TGTGCCAGCAGTTCGGACAGGGAATACCAGTACTTC. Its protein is CASSSDREYQYF.

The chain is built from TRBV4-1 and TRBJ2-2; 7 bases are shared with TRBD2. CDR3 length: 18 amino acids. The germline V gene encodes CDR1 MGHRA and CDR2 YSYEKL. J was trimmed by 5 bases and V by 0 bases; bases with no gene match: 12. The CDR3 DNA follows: TGCGCCAGCAGCCAAGATCCTAGGACGCGTAGCGGGACCGGGGAGCTGTTTTTT. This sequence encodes CASSQDPRTRSGTGELFF.

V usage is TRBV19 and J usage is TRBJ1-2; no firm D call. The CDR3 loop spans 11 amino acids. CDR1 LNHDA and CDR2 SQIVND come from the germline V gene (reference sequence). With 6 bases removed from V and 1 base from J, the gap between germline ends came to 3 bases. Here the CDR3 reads CASSGNYGYTF. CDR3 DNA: TGTGCCAGTAGCGGTAACTATGGCTACACCTTC.

CDR3 DNA sequence: TGTGCCAGCTCACCGTTCAGTAGCGGGGCCCGGGGTGAAAAACTGTTTTTT. It translates to CASSPFSSGARGEKLFF. The gene calls are TRBV18 and TRBJ1-4; possibly TRBD1 for D (5 bases). Looked up from germline, CDR1 is KGHSH and CDR2 is LQKENI. This CDR3 is 17 amino acids long. Trimming left V 3 bases short and J 7 bases short, with 21 bases between.

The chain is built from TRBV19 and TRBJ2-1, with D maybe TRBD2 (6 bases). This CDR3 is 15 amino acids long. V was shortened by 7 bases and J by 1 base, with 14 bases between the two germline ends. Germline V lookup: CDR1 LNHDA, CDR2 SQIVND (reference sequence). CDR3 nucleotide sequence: TGTGCCAGTACTTGGTCTAGCGCGTCCTACAATGAGCAGTTCTTC. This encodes CASTWSSASYNEQFF.

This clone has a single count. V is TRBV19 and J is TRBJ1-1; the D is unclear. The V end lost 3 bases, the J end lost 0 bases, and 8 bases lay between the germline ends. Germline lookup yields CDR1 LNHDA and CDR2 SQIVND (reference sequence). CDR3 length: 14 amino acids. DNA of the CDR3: TGTGCCAGTAGTATCGATACATTGAACACTGAAGCTTTCTTT. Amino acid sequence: CASSIDTLNTEAFF. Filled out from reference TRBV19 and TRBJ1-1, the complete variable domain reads DGGITQSPKYLFRKEGQNVTLSCEQNLNHDAMYWYRQDPGQGLRLIYYSQIVNDFQKGDIAEGYSVSREKKESFPLTVTSAQKNPTAFYLCASSIDTLNTEAFFGQGTRLTVV.

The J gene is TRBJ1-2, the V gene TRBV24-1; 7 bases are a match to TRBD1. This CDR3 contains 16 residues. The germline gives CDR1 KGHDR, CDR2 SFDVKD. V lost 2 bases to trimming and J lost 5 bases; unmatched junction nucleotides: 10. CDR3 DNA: TGTGCCACCAGTGATTCCAGTAGGGACAGCTTATATGGCTACACCTTC. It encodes CATSDSSRDSLYGYTF.

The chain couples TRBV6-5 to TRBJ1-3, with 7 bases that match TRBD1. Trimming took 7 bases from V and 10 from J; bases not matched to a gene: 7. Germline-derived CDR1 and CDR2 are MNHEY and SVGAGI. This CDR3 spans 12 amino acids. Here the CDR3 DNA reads TGTGCCAGCACCAGAACAGGGGAGACCATATATTTT. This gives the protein CASTRTGETIYF.

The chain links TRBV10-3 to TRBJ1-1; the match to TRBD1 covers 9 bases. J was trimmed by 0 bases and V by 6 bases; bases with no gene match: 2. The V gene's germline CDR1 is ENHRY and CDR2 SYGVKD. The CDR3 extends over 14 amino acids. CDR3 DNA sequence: TGTGCCATCAGGGGACAGGGATTGAACACTGAAGCTTTCTTT. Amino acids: CAIRGQGLNTEAFF.

This CDR3 reads CASSNLGGLAGLYEQYF. In DNA, the CDR3 is TGTGCCAGCAGCAATCTGGGGGGACTAGCGGGCCTCTACGAGCAGTACTTC. The chain combines TRBV21-1 with TRBJ2-7; TRBD2 is the table's D call and was not checked against the DNA. TRBV21-1 corresponds to a pseudogene. This CDR3 contains 17 residues.

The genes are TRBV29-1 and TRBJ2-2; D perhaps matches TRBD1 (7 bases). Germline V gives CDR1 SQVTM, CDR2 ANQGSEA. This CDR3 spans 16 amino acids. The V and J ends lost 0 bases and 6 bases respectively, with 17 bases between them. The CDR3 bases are TGCAGCGTTGAAGATCTTGGCCAGGGGGAGGCCGGGGAGCTGTTTTTT. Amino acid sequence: CSVEDLGQGEAGELFF.

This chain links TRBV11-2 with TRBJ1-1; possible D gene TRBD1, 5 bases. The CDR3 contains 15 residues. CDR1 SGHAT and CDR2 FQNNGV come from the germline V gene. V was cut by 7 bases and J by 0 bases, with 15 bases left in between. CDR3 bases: TGTGCCAGCACCCTCAGGGAACGGGTGAACACTGAAGCTTTCTTT. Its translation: CASTLRERVNTEAFF.